These 10 T cell receptor beta chains originate from one sample sequenced in a study of cytomegalovirus exposure and HLA in healthy donors. In the PCR, 60 Vbeta and 13 Jbeta primers were used. Method: immunoSEQ multiplex PCR; TCRdb's copy keeps in-frame clones and lacks some. Of about 83,000 clones in the sample, 78% are singletons; the top ten hold less than 6.5%. Sequencing was carried out using PBMCs. The receptors stem from a man aged 18 to 29 in good health and CMV-seropositive.

V is TRBV29-1 and J is TRBJ1-2, with TRBD1 identical over 7 bases. The junction had 23 bases not matched to a gene; V was cut back by 3 bases and J by 4 bases. The CDR3 has 19 residues. Germline V gene data show CDR1 as SQVTM and CDR2 as ANQGSEA. In nucleotides, the CDR3 is TGCAGCGTTGAGTCGGTCCTCTCGGTAGAGACAGGGCTTTTCTATGGCTACACCTTC. This sequence encodes CSVESVLSVETGLFYGYTF.

The chain carries TRBV1 and TRBJ2-1; the table's D call of TRBD2 was not tested on the DNA. TRBV1 is listed as a pseudogene. This CDR3 region has 17 residues. CDR3 amino acids: CTSSQCPTRVGRNEQFF. CDR3 nucleotides: TGCACCAGCAGCCAATGTCCGACTAGGGTCGGGCGGAATGAGCAGTTCTTC.

CDR3 in DNA: TGTGCCAGCAGAGACAGGGGCTACGGCAATGAGCAGTTCTTC. It is translated as CASRDRGYGNEQFF. The chain carries TRBV6-5 and TRBJ2-1, with 8 bases identical to TRBD1. The germline CDR1 and CDR2 sequences are MNHEY and SVGAGI. There are 14 residues in the CDR3. The ends lost 6 bases at V and 6 bases at J; junction bases unmatched: 7.

This clone was observed a handful of times. The V gene is TRBV29-1, the J gene TRBJ1-1; TRBD1 aligns across 8 bases. CDR1 SQVTM and CDR2 ANQGSEA come from the germline V gene. J lost 0 bases, V lost 4 bases, and 4 bases had no gene match. CDR3 length: 14 residues. CDR3 sequence reads: CSVATGVMNTEAFF. CDR3 coding DNA: TGCAGCGTTGCGACAGGGGTTATGAACACTGAAGCTTTCTTT.

V and J are TRBV4-1 and TRBJ1-5; the D gene is possibly TRBD1 (6 bases). This CDR3 is 16 amino acids long. V lost 4 bases and J lost 7, with 20 bases in between. In germline, CDR1 is MGHRA, CDR2 YSYEKL. In nucleotides, the CDR3 is TGCGCCAGCAGCCTCCAGAACTGGGGGACAATGCAGCCCCAGCATTTT. This gives the protein CASSLQNWGTMQPQHF.

J is TRBJ1-1 and V is TRBV6-6, with D possibly matching TRBD1 (5 bases). Germline-derived CDR1 and CDR2 are MNHNY and SVGAGI (reference sequence). Trimming removed 5 bases at V and 2 bases at J, with 15 bases between. The CDR3 is 15 amino acids. The CDR3 sequence is CASSRGGQGNTEAFF. DNA of the CDR3: TGTGCCAGCAGTCGGGGAGGGCAGGGAAACACTGAAGCTTTCTTT.

CDR3 region: CASSGGTGYQPQHF. The CDR3 DNA is TGTGCCAGCAGCGGGGGGACAGGGTATCAGCCCCAGCATTTT. V gene TRBV9 combines with J gene TRBJ1-5, with TRBD1 matching over 9 bases. V gave up 3 bases and J gave up 5 bases; unmatched junction bases: 3. Germline CDR1 is SGDLS and CDR2 is YYNGEE. This CDR3 contains 14 residues.

The chain couples TRBV29-1 to TRBJ2-2; D is possibly TRBD1 (6 bases). Deletions cut 7 bases from V and 4 bases from J, with 16 bases between. The CDR3 covers 14 residues. Germline loops: CDR1 SQVTM, CDR2 ANQGSEA. DNA of the CDR3: TGCAGCGCTAGACAGGCCGAGGTCACCGGGGAGCTGTTTTTT. Translation: CSARQAEVTGELFF.

The genes are TRBV6-5 and TRBJ1-1; D remains unclear. Trimming took 5 bases from V and 0 from J, leaving 10 bases between them. The CDR3 extends over 14 amino acids. Germline-derived CDR1 and CDR2 are MNHEY and SVGAGI. The chain's CDR3 is CASSQSRLNTEAFF. In DNA, the CDR3 is TGTGCCAGCAGTCAATCTAGGTTGAACACTGAAGCTTTCTTT.

The rearrangement joins TRBV5-1 to TRBJ2-5; maybe TRBD1 (5 bases). Germline V gene sequence: CDR1 SGHRS, CDR2 YFSETQ. This CDR3 contains 14 residues. Trimming pared 1 base from V and 5 bases from J, leaving 12 bases between. The DNA of the CDR3 is TGCGCCAGCAGCTTGTTGCAGGGATCGGAGACCCAGTACTTC. Translating gives CASSLLQGSETQYF. The whole variable domain, remainder taken from reference TRBV5-1 and TRBJ2-5, is KAGVTQTPRYLIKTRGQQVTLSCSPISGHRSVSWYQQTPGQGLQFLFEYFSETQRNKGNFPGRFSGRQFSNSRSEMNVSTLELGDSALYLCASSLLQGSETQYFGPGTRLLVL.